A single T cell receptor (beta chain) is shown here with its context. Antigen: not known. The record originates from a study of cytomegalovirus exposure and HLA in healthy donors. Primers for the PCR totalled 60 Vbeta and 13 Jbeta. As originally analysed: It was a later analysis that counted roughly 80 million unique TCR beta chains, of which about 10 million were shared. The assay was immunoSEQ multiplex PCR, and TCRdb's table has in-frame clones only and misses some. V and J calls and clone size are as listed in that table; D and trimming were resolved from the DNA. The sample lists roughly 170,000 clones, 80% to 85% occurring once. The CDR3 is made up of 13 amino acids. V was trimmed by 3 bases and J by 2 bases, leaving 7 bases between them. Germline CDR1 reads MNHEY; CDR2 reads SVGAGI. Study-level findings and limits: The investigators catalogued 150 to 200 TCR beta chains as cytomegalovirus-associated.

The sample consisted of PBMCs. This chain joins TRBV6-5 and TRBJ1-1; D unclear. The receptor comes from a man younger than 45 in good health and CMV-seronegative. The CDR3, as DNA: TGTGCCAGCAGTTATCTGCTAAACACTGAAGCTTTCTTT. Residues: CASSYLLNTEAFF.